This TCR beta chain was identified during a study of T cell responses to AZD1222 COVID-19 vaccine. CDR3 length equals 12 residues. Germline-derived CDR1 and CDR2 are LNHNV and YYDKDF (reference sequence). Trimming left V 0 bases short and J 5 bases short, with 4 bases between. Remarks on this clone: Its target is not known.

Study-wide points: Across the whole spike, CD4 TCRs peaked at regions 160-218 and 743-854. Unmutated regions of variants are reportedly targeted by nearly half of spike-specific TCRs. Among the donors, most were white British and more were female, and clonal diversity was possibly underestimated.

The repertoire was sequenced with immunoSEQ multiplex PCR; TCRdb's copy has only in-frame clones and lacks some. The repertoire holds about 150,000 clones, with around 89% as singletons. The V and J genes are TRBV15 and TRBJ1-1, with no clear D. The specimen comprised peripheral blood, sampled on day 0 of MenACWY control vaccination. The TCR was taken from an adult in good health. CDR3 sequence reads: CATSRDETEAFF. Written as DNA, the CDR3 is TGTGCCACCAGCAGAGATGAAACTGAAGCTTTCTTT.